The 16 T cell receptor beta chains presented below share a single source sample, sequenced in a study of human T cells and chemical hapten exposure. Stated time point: pre-sensitization, week 0. Treatment meaning: therapeutic diphenylcyclopropenone sensitization with weekly scalp DPC. MiXCR was run by TCRdb on the RACE reads, yielding one entry per CDR3 protein. The sample includes approximately 320,000 distinct CDR3 sequences, 5.5% of them seen just once. The material was whole blood, obtained in connection with sensitization to the hapten diphenylcyclopropenone (DPC). The source is a woman aged 18-29 years with alopecia areata. Some clones in this sample may be carry-over from other donors' samples.

This clonotype came up many times. The chain combines TRBV3-1 with TRBJ1-6; D uncertain. The CDR3 has 14 amino acids. The germline gives CDR1 LGHDT, CDR2 YNNKEL (reference sequence). V lost 4 bases, J lost 14 bases, and 18 bases lay in between. The CDR3 protein is CASSPKTAVPALHF. In DNA form, the CDR3 reads TGTGCCAGCAGCCCCAAGACTGCCGTACCGGCCCTCCACTTT.

This clonotype appeared many times. The V and J genes are TRBV28 and TRBJ1-2; possibly TRBD1 for D (5 bases). The length of the CDR3 is 16 residues. CDR1 and CDR2 from the germline V gene are MDHEN and SYDVKM. V lost 5 bases, J lost 3 bases, and 19 bases lay in between. The CDR3 loop is CASSPLQGPNHYGYTF. CDR3 DNA sequence: TGTGCCAGCAGTCCACTGCAGGGACCTAATCACTATGGCTACACCTTC.

This clonotype was seen only a few times. The chain carries TRBV10-3 and TRBJ1-4; no clear D gene. The CDR3 length is 16 residues. Trimming removed 2 bases from V and 0 bases from J, with 10 bases in between. Germline V gene sequence: CDR1 ENHRY, CDR2 SYGVKD. The chain's CDR3 is CAISEEPTSTNEKLFF. Here the CDR3 DNA reads TGTGCCATCAGTGAGGAGCCCACTTCAACTAATGAAAAACTGTTTTTT.

The chain is built from TRBV10-3 and TRBJ2-7; TRBD1 matches 7 bases. The germline CDR1 and CDR2 sequences are ENHRY and SYGVKD. This CDR3 comprises 16 residues. J gave up 0 bases and V 6 bases, and 11 bases lay outside the gene matches. CDR3 region: CAISQSRDRNSYEQYF. CDR3 in DNA: TGTGCCATCAGCCAGTCCCGGGACAGAAACTCCTACGAGCAGTACTTC.

This clonotype came up a few times. The rearrangement uses TRBV7-8 and TRBJ1-1; the D gene is possibly TRBD1 (6 bases). The CDR3 is 12 residues long. The germline CDR1 and CDR2 sequences are SGHVS and FQNEAQ. Trimming shortened V by 3 bases and J by 7 bases, and 9 bases separated the two germline ends. The CDR3 sequence is CASSFRGLEAFF. The CDR3 nucleotides are TGTGCCAGCAGCTTCCGGGGGCTTGAAGCTTTCTTT.

This clonotype has just a few counts. The CDR3 DNA follows: TGTGCCAGCAGCCTTGGACATGGACAGGGGACTGAAGCTTTCTTT. It is translated as CASSLGHGQGTEAFF. V and J are TRBV7-2 and TRBJ1-1, with TRBD1 matching over 9 bases. The CDR3 is 15 residues long. After removal of 5 bases from V and 5 bases from J, the junction contained 9 bases not matched to a gene. Germline CDR1 is SGHTA and CDR2 is FQGNSA.

This clonotype was picked up many times. The CDR3 nucleotides read TGCAGCGTTGGTGCGGGGGCTAGCACAGATACGCAGTATTTT. This codes for CSVGAGASTDTQYF. This chain joins TRBV29-1 and TRBJ2-3; D perhaps matches TRBD2 (7 bases). The germline gives CDR1 SQVTM, CDR2 ANQGSEA. The CDR3 is made up of 14 amino acids. V lost 4 bases, J lost 0 bases, and 11 bases lay in between.

This clonotype occurred a few times. The V call is TRBV7-9, the J call TRBJ1-1, with unresolved D. The CDR3 spans 15 residues. Germline loops: CDR1 SEHNR, CDR2 FQNEAQ (reference sequence). Trimming cost V 4 bases and J 0 bases, with 12 bases left between them. The DNA of the CDR3 is TGTGCCAGCAGCTCCCGGACGCAGATGAACACTGAAGCTTTCTTT. Protein product: CASSSRTQMNTEAFF.

This clonotype was counted only a few times. This rearrangement joins TRBV27 to TRBJ2-6; D uncertain. The V and J ends lost 6 bases and 4 bases respectively, with 10 bases between them. This CDR3 is 14 amino acids long. From germline, CDR1 is MNHEY and CDR2 SMNVEV (reference sequence). CDR3 nucleotide sequence: TGTGCCAGCAGCCCCCTGGGAGGGGCCAACGTCCTGACTTTC. This sequence encodes CASSPLGGANVLTF.

This clonotype showed up many times. The chain combines TRBV20-1 with TRBJ2-3; the D is unclear. CDR1 is DFQATT and CDR2 is SNEGSKA in the germline V gene (reference sequence). This CDR3 is 11 amino acids long. V lost 5 bases, J lost 7 bases, and 10 bases lay in between. The CDR3, as DNA: TGCAGTGCTGAGGTCGGGTATACGCAGTATTTT. Its protein is CSAEVGYTQYF.

This clonotype appeared many times. The V gene is TRBV18, the J gene TRBJ2-3; 10 positions match TRBD1. This CDR3 has 15 residues. V trimming: 3 bases; J trimming: 4 bases; junction bases outside the gene matches: 4. The germline gives CDR1 KGHSH, CDR2 LQKENI. The chain's CDR3 is CASSPGTGVADTQYF. In nucleotides, the CDR3 is TGTGCCAGCTCACCCGGGACAGGGGTCGCAGATACGCAGTATTTT.

This clonotype was seen ten or more times. This chain uses TRBV5-5 with TRBJ2-3, with TRBD1 as a possible D gene (5 bases). Germline V gene sequence: CDR1 SGHKS, CDR2 YYEKEE (reference sequence). The CDR3 is made up of 15 amino acids. Trimming left V 1 base short and J 5 bases short, with 14 bases between. CDR3 DNA sequence: TGTGCCAGCAGCTTGCAAGAGACAGAAAAAGATACGCAGTATTTT. Translating it yields CASSLQETEKDTQYF.

The rearrangement uses TRBV9 and TRBJ2-7; a weak D match, TRBD2 (7 bases). Germline CDR1 SGDLS, CDR2 YYNGEE. The CDR3 loop spans 14 amino acids. Trimming shortened V by 3 bases and J by 5 bases, and 15 bases separated the two germline ends. CDR3 in amino acids: CASSEGGPVHEQYF. CDR3 nucleotides: TGTGCCAGCAGCGAGGGGGGGCCGGTCCACGAGCAGTACTTC.

This clonotype was recorded many times. This chain connects TRBV7-2 to TRBJ2-3; D is possibly TRBD1 or TRBD2 (6 bases each). This CDR3 is 15 amino acids long. CDR1 and CDR2 (germline): SGHTA, FQGNSA. V was pared by 1 base and J by 6 bases, with 14 bases between. CDR3 amino acids: CASSLVAGGGDTQYF. CDR3 in DNA: TGTGCCAGCAGCTTAGTAGCCGGGGGCGGGGATACGCAGTATTTT.

In this sample, this clonotype turned up many times. The junction does not match germline at one end; this may be a read error. The CDR3 loop is CASSFGGGDTGELFF. The CDR3 bases are TGTGCTAGCAGCTTTGGAGGGGGCGACACCGGGGAGCTGTTTTTT. This chain links TRBV7-7 with TRBJ2-2, with D perhaps TRBD1 (7 bases). Germline CDR1 and CDR2: SSHAT and FNYEAQ (reference sequence). The CDR3 runs to 15 residues.

J is TRBJ2-1 and V is TRBV6-2 or TRBV6-3, with 8 bases aligning to TRBD2. Losses at the gene ends were 6 bases for V and 0 bases for J; bases not matched to a gene: 10. Germline CDR1 MNHEY, CDR2 SVGEGT. This CDR3 has 17 amino acids. CDR3 nucleotides: TGTGCCAGCAGAGGACGGGGGGGTTTAAGCTCCTACAATGAGCAGTTCTTC. It encodes CASRGRGGLSSYNEQFF.